The 16 T cell receptor beta chains presented below share a single source sample, sequenced in a study of blood T cell repertoires in COVID-19. Here immunoSEQ multiplex PCR was the method, and the copy in TCRdb shows in-frame clones only, minus some. There are 230,000 or so clones in the sample; 85% to 90% occur only once, and approximately 5% lies in the top ten. The material sequenced was peripheral blood. These receptors all stem from a woman between 35 and 50 years old who had recovered from COVID-19.

J is TRBJ2-1 and V is TRBV3-1 (or the pseudogene TRBV3-2); possible D gene TRBD2, 6 bases. With 0 bases removed from V and 10 bases from J, the gap between germline ends came to 13 bases. Per the germline V gene, CDR1 is LGHDT and CDR2 is YNNKEL (reference sequence). This CDR3 has 14 residues. Here the CDR3 reads CASSQEEGGTEQFF. As DNA, the CDR3 is TGTGCCAGCAGCCAAGAGGAGGGCGGGACCGAGCAGTTCTTC.

For the CDR3, the DNA is TGCAGCGTTTTTGTCAGCCAAGAGACCCAGTACTTC. Its protein product is CSVFVSQETQYF. This sequence joins TRBV29-1 and TRBJ2-5; D is uncertain. Germline assignment: CDR1 SQVTM and CDR2 ANQGSEA. V dropped 5 bases and J dropped 1 base, with 8 bases sitting between them. CDR3 length: 12 amino acids.

This clone occurred once. The J gene is TRBJ1-2, the V gene TRBV2; 7 nucleotides line up with TRBD1. The CDR3 runs to 12 residues. The V gene's germline CDR1 is SNHLY and CDR2 FYNNEI. Losses at the gene ends were 11 bases for V and 4 bases for J; bases not matched to a gene: 7. CDR3 in DNA: TGTGCCGTCACGAGGGACAGCTATGGCTACACCTTC. Protein sequence: CAVTRDSYGYTF.

V is TRBV28 and J is TRBJ2-1; 11 bases are shared with TRBD2. The V segment lost 7 bases and the J segment 1 base; nucleotides outside the gene matches: 3. Germline V gene lookup returns CDR1 MDHEN and CDR2 SYDVKM. The CDR3 covers 15 residues. In DNA, the CDR3 is TGTGCCAGCACCTTAGCGGGGGGGTCCTACAATGAGCAGTTCTTC. It encodes CASTLAGGSYNEQFF.

The chain employs TRBV14 and TRBJ1-4; tentative D call: TRBD1 (5 bases). The V end lost 0 bases, the J end lost 8 bases, and 13 bases lay between the germline ends. The CDR3 has 15 residues. CDR1 and CDR2 from the germline V gene are SGHDN and FVKESK. The CDR3 coding sequence is TGTGCCAGCAGCCAAGACAGGGTGTTAAGAGAAAAACTGTTTTTT. Its translation: CASSQDRVLREKLFF.

CDR3 in DNA: TGTGCCAGCAGCCCCGGGGGGCAAACCTACAATGAGCAGTTCTTC. Its protein is CASSPGGQTYNEQFF. This chain joins TRBV11-3 and TRBJ2-1; D may be TRBD2 (7 bases). Trimming stripped 5 bases from V and 2 bases from J, with 13 bases between. The germline V gene encodes CDR1 SGHNT and CDR2 YENEEA. This CDR3 is built from 15 residues.

This sequence joins TRBV6-5 and TRBJ2-7; no reliable D call. The V end lost 5 bases, the J end lost 0 bases, and 5 bases lay between the germline ends. The CDR3 sequence is 12 residues long. Germline V CDR1 and CDR2: MNHEY, SVGAGI. Written as DNA, the CDR3 is TGTGCCAGCAGTCACAGCTCCTACGAGCAGTACTTC. Translation gives CASSHSSYEQYF.

The CDR3 region is CASSTGPGGPNEKLFF. The CDR3 nucleotides are TGTGCCAGCAGTACCGGACCGGGAGGTCCTAATGAAAAACTGTTTTTT. V is TRBV28 and J is TRBJ1-4; no clear D gene. Per the germline V gene, CDR1 is MDHEN and CDR2 is SYDVKM. V was shortened by 5 bases and J by 3 bases, with 16 bases between the two germline ends. The CDR3 runs 16 residues.

The V gene is TRBV19, the J gene TRBJ2-5; 9 bases line up with TRBD1. The CDR3 contains 16 residues. V dropped 5 bases and J dropped 4; count of bases not matched to a gene: 11. Germline CDR1 reads LNHDA; CDR2 reads SQIVND (reference sequence). This chain's CDR3 is CASSSGQGSVLETQYF. In DNA, the CDR3 is TGTGCCAGTAGTTCAGGACAGGGGAGCGTCTTAGAGACCCAGTACTTC.

The rearrangement uses TRBV18 and TRBJ2-5; TRBD1 agrees at 7 bases. CDR3 length equals 14 residues. CDR1 and CDR2 (germline): KGHSH, LQKENI. Trimming took 3 bases from V and 5 from J; bases not matched to a gene: 6. CDR3 nucleotide sequence: TGTGCCAGCTCACCGGACAGGTCAAGGGAGACCCAGTACTTC. Translation: CASSPDRSRETQYF.

The rearrangement uses TRBV9 and TRBJ2-1; D uncertain. Germline V gives CDR1 SGDLS, CDR2 YYNGEE. The CDR3 consists of 15 residues. Trimming took 4 bases from V and 0 from J, leaving 11 bases between them. CDR3 bases: TGTGCCAGCAGCCTTAACACAATCTCCTACAATGAGCAGTTCTTC. Translating gives CASSLNTISYNEQFF.

This chain connects TRBV2 to TRBJ1-2, with unresolved D. The CDR3 loop spans 13 amino acids. The ends were cut back, 0 bases at V and 8 bases at J, with 10 bases in the middle. CDR1 and CDR2 (germline): SNHLY, FYNNEI. CDR3 coding DNA: TGTGCCAGCAGTGAAGCAAGGGAGAGAGGCTACACCTTC. Translation gives CASSEARERGYTF.

The gene calls are TRBV19 and TRBJ2-1, with D tentatively TRBD1 (5 bases). V dropped 5 bases and J dropped 12 bases, with 20 bases sitting between them. This CDR3 has 14 residues. In germline, CDR1 is LNHDA, CDR2 SQIVND (reference sequence). CDR3: CASSEAQTELSQFF. The CDR3 region has the DNA TGTGCCAGTAGTGAAGCCCAGACAGAGTTATCGCAGTTCTTC.

This clone was seen only once. V is TRBV28 and J is TRBJ2-4; 8 nucleotides line up with TRBD2. Germline lookup yields CDR1 MDHEN and CDR2 SYDVKM. V lost 5 bases to trimming and J lost 0 bases; unmatched junction nucleotides: 3. The CDR3 has 15 amino acids. CDR3 sequence (DNA): TGTGCCAGCAGTACCCTAGCGGGAGCCAAAAACATTCAGTACTTC. This encodes CASSTLAGAKNIQYF.

The CDR3 reads CASSQGPYQETQYF. CDR3 DNA sequence: TGTGCCAGCAGCCAAGGTCCGTACCAAGAGACCCAGTACTTC. The chain couples TRBV3-1 (or the pseudogene TRBV3-2) to TRBJ2-5; D unclear. There are 14 residues in the CDR3. Between the trimmed V and J ends, which lost 1 base and 0 bases, there was a span of 6 bases. Germline CDR1 LGHDT, CDR2 YNNKEL (reference sequence).

The chain recombines TRBV2 with TRBJ1-2, with TRBD1 as a possible D gene (6 bases). V was pared by 10 bases and J by 4 bases, with 25 bases between. Germline values: CDR1 SNHLY, CDR2 FYNNEI. The CDR3 has 16 amino acids. The CDR3 DNA is TGTGCCATCCCTCAAGAACGGACAGCGACAGGCTATGGCTACACCTTC. Protein product: CAIPQERTATGYGYTF. The whole variable domain, filled in from reference TRBV2 and TRBJ1-2, reads EPEVTQTPSHQVTQMGQEVILRCVPISNHLYFYWYRQILGQKVEFLVSFYNNEISEKSEIFDDQFSVERPDGSNFTLKIRSTKLEDSAMYFCAIPQERTATGYGYTFGSGTRLTVV.